The 21 T cell receptor beta chains presented below share a single source sample, sequenced in a study of Ad26.COV2.S vaccination and SARS-CoV-2 variants. As to treatment: about 20 received Ad26.COV2.S at low or high dose, single or two shots; five or six received placebo; per-sample allocation not given. Day 63 after the first vaccine or placebo injection was the time point for sampling. Method: immunoSEQ multiplex PCR; TCRdb's copy keeps in-frame clones and lacks some. The data hold nearly 400,000 clones, with around 89% observed a single time. Sequences were derived from peripheral blood, sampled in a trial of Ad26.COV2.S vaccine versus placebo. These receptor sequences come from a person between 18 and 65 years old who received the Ad26.COV2.S COVID-19 vaccine or a placebo.

V usage is TRBV3-1 (or the pseudogene TRBV3-2) and J usage is TRBJ2-3; the match to TRBD2 covers 12 bases. The CDR3 covers 16 residues. Germline V lookup: CDR1 LGHDT, CDR2 YNNKEL (reference sequence). V was clipped by 1 base and J by 7 bases; unmatched bases: 6. The CDR3 reads CASSQGLAGVSHTQYF. CDR3 in DNA: TGTGCCAGCAGCCAAGGACTAGCGGGAGTATCTCATACGCAGTATTTT.

The chain has TRBV7-2 and TRBJ2-1, with D maybe TRBD1 (6 bases). CDR1 is SGHTA, CDR2 FQGNSA, per germline. V shed 6 bases and J shed 4 bases, with 16 bases lying between them. This CDR3 region has 15 residues. The CDR3 is CASRRELGHYNEQFF. CDR3 bases: TGTGCCAGCAGGCGCGAGTTGGGACATTACAATGAGCAGTTCTTC.

This chain uses TRBV10-3 with TRBJ1-2, with 7 positions matching TRBD1. J gave up 12 bases and V 2 bases, and 6 bases lay outside the gene matches. The CDR3 length is 12 residues. The germline V gene has CDR1 ENHRY and CDR2 SYGVKD. The CDR3 loop is CAISEVDRRNTF. CDR3 DNA: TGTGCCATCAGTGAGGTGGACAGGAGGAACACCTTC.

The chain recombines TRBV20-1 with TRBJ2-2, with D unresolved. V gave up 5 bases and J gave up 4 bases, with 5 bases separating them. The CDR3 totals 11 residues. Germline lookup yields CDR1 DFQATT and CDR2 SNEGSKA (reference sequence). The CDR3: CSAYVTGELFF. In DNA, the CDR3 is TGCAGTGCTTATGTCACCGGGGAGCTGTTTTTT.

This clone has just one count. The V gene is TRBV5-4, the J gene TRBJ1-6; D uncertain. CDR1 SGHNT and CDR2 YYREEE come from the germline V gene (reference sequence). V lost 1 base, J lost 7 bases, and 15 bases lay in between. The CDR3 is 16 residues long. CDR3 coding DNA: TGTGCCAGCAGCTTGAATCGCGTAGGGTCCAATTCACCCCTCCACTTT. Protein product: CASSLNRVGSNSPLHF.

V and J are TRBV28 and TRBJ2-5, with D tentatively TRBD2 (5 bases). From germline, CDR1 is MDHEN and CDR2 SYDVKM. The CDR3 is 14 amino acids. The V and J ends lost 6 bases and 2 bases respectively, with 13 bases between them. CDR3: CASSPRWEQETQYF. In nucleotides, the CDR3 is TGTGCCAGCAGCCCGAGGTGGGAGCAAGAGACCCAGTACTTC. Full variable domain (rest looked up from reference TRBV28 and TRBJ2-5): DVKVTQSSRYLVKRTGEKVFLECVQDMDHENMFWYRQDPGLGLRLIYFSYDVKMKEKGDIPEGYSVSREKKERFSLILESASTNQTSMYLCASSPRWEQETQYFGPGTRLLVL.

V and J are TRBV28 and TRBJ1-5; D is uncertain. The CDR3 has 15 residues. The V and J ends lost 2 bases and 0 bases respectively, with 8 bases between them. Germline CDR1 MDHEN, CDR2 SYDVKM. CDR3 sequence: CASSLVIDSNQPQHF. The CDR3 bases are TGTGCCAGCAGTTTAGTGATAGATAGCAATCAGCCCCAGCATTTT.

The chain recombines TRBV12-5 with TRBJ2-5; 9 bases match TRBD2. The germline CDR1 and CDR2 sequences are LGHNT and FRNRAP. J lost 5 bases, V lost 3 bases, and 13 bases had no gene match. The CDR3 is made up of 17 amino acids. The CDR3 spells CASGLAGTSRSRETQYF. The CDR3 DNA sequence: TGTGCTAGTGGTTTAGCAGGGACTAGCCGCTCCCGGGAGACCCAGTACTTC.

The chain joins TRBV7-9 to TRBJ1-1; 7 bases are a match to TRBD1. Unmatched junction bases numbered 5, after V lost 5 bases and J lost 5 bases. The germline CDR1 and CDR2 sequences are SEHNR and FQNEAQ (reference sequence). This CDR3 has 13 amino acids. The CDR3 reads CASSVSGGTEAFF. CDR3 nucleotide sequence: TGTGCCAGCAGCGTGTCAGGGGGGACTGAAGCTTTCTTT.

This chain links TRBV28 with TRBJ2-2; TRBD1 matches 7 bases. The CDR3 is made up of 17 amino acids. Germline-derived CDR1 and CDR2 are MDHEN and SYDVKM. V lost 3 bases to trimming and J lost 5 bases; unmatched junction nucleotides: 12. The CDR3: CASSLVRSPTGTGELFF. In DNA form, the CDR3 reads TGTGCCAGCAGTTTGGTGAGGTCGCCGACAGGGACCGGGGAGCTGTTTTTT.

The chain uses TRBV11-1 and TRBJ2-1, with 7 bases that match TRBD2. Germline CDR1 is SGHAT and CDR2 is FQDESV (reference sequence). The CDR3 has 15 amino acids. Germline trimming cut 5 bases from V and 5 bases from J; bases unmatched to any gene: 9. CDR3 region: CASSPPAGVNNEQFF. The CDR3 region has the DNA TGTGCCAGCAGCCCCCCGGCGGGAGTAAACAATGAGCAGTTCTTC. The full variable domain, rest sourced from reference TRBV11-1 and TRBJ2-1, is EAEVAQSPRYKITEKSQAVAFWCDPISGHATLYWYRQILGQGPELLVQFQDESVVDDSQLPKDRFSAERLKGVDSTLKIQPAELGDSAMYLCASSPPAGVNNEQFFGPGTRLTVL.

In this sample, this clone turned up once. This rearrangement joins TRBV6-5 to TRBJ2-7, with D possibly being TRBD1 or TRBD2 (6 bases each). V dropped 6 bases and J dropped 6 bases, with 12 bases sitting between them. The CDR3 covers 12 residues. CDR1 and CDR2 from the germline V gene are MNHEY and SVGAGI. The CDR3 protein is CASRRGETEQYF. DNA for the CDR3: TGTGCCAGCAGAAGGGGGGAGACCGAGCAGTACTTC.

The genes are TRBV2 and TRBJ1-1, with 7 bases matching TRBD1. CDR3 length: 14 amino acids. Germline V lookup: CDR1 SNHLY, CDR2 FYNNEI. V was pared by 2 bases and J by 2 bases, with 2 bases of the junction left unmatched. The CDR3 spells CASSEQGVNTEAFF. The CDR3 coding sequence is TGTGCCAGCAGTGAACAGGGGGTCAACACTGAAGCTTTCTTT. The full variable domain, rest sourced from reference TRBV2 and TRBJ1-1, is EPEVTQTPSHQVTQMGQEVILRCVPISNHLYFYWYRQILGQKVEFLVSFYNNEISEKSEIFDDQFSVERPDGSNFTLKIRSTKLEDSAMYFCASSEQGVNTEAFFGQGTRLTVV.

The chain employs TRBV6-5 and TRBJ1-1, with TRBD1 matching over 7 bases. This CDR3 has 14 amino acids. Germline V lookup: CDR1 MNHEY, CDR2 SVGAGI. V dropped 6 bases and J dropped 1; count of bases not matched to a gene: 5. The CDR3 DNA reads as TGTGCCAGCAGAAGGACAGGTCAGAACACTGAAGCTTTCTTT. This translates into CASRRTGQNTEAFF.

The chain has TRBV7-2 and TRBJ1-3; D remains unclear. The V gene lost 1 base and the J gene lost 0 bases, with 7 bases spanning the gap. The CDR3 loop spans 15 amino acids. Germline lookup yields CDR1 SGHTA and CDR2 FQGNSA. The CDR3 spells CASSLVAASGNTIYF. The CDR3 DNA sequence: TGTGCCAGCAGCTTAGTCGCAGCCTCTGGAAACACCATATATTTT. The variable domain in full, with the rest retrieved from reference TRBV7-2 and TRBJ1-3, is GAGVSQSPSNKVTEKGKDVELRCDPISGHTALYWYRQSLGQGLEFLIYFQGNSAPDKSGLPSDRFSAERTGGSVSTLTIQRTQQEDSAVYLCASSLVAASGNTIYFGEGSWLTVV.

The chain has TRBV21-1 and TRBJ2-7. TRBV21-1 is given as a pseudogene. CDR3 length equals 14 residues. CDR3 DNA: TGTGCCAGCAGCCCTCGAAGGTATCGCTACGAGCAGTACTTC. Translating gives CASSPRRYRYEQYF.

The gene calls are TRBV21-1 and TRBJ2-5; TRBD1 reflects the table's D call only, with no check against the DNA. TRBV21-1 is tagged as a pseudogene. The CDR3 is made up of 16 amino acids. The CDR3: CASSPRDRGPQETQYF. The CDR3 bases are TGTGCCAGCAGCCCTCGGGACAGGGGCCCCCAAGAGACCCAGTACTTC.

The chain has TRBV2 and TRBJ2-3; 8 bases are a match to TRBD1. The CDR3 runs 14 residues. Germline loops: CDR1 SNHLY, CDR2 FYNNEI. V lost 5 bases to trimming and J lost 3 bases; unmatched junction nucleotides: 4. The CDR3 nucleotides read TGTGCCAGCAGTTGGACAGGGAAGACAGATACGCAGTATTTT. Translation gives CASSWTGKTDTQYF.

The J gene is TRBJ1-4, the V gene TRBV27; D remains ambiguous. Germline V gene sequence: CDR1 MNHEY, CDR2 SMNVEV (reference sequence). The CDR3 totals 16 residues. V gave up 6 bases and J gave up 8 bases, with 22 bases separating them. The CDR3 region is CASRSSLRAFREKLFF. CDR3 DNA: TGTGCCAGCAGGTCCTCCCTCCGGGCCTTTAGAGAAAAACTGTTTTTT.

The chain combines TRBV10-3 with TRBJ2-2; D is undetermined. The V end lost 6 bases, the J end lost 0 bases, and 8 bases lay between the germline ends. Per germline, CDR1 ENHRY and CDR2 SYGVKD. The CDR3 has 14 amino acids. Here the CDR3 DNA reads TGTGCCATCAGCGGTAGCCCGAACACCGGGGAGCTGTTTTTT. This translates into CAISGSPNTGELFF.

This clone has a handful of counts. The chain links TRBV4-2 to TRBJ2-2; 10 nucleotides agree with TRBD1. The CDR3 spans 15 residues. V dropped 8 bases and J dropped 1; count of bases not matched to a gene: 4. Germline CDR1 and CDR2: LGHNA and YNFKEQ. The CDR3 sequence: CASSRTGGNTGELFF. DNA for the CDR3: TGTGCCAGCTCCCGGACAGGGGGGAACACCGGGGAGCTGTTTTTT.